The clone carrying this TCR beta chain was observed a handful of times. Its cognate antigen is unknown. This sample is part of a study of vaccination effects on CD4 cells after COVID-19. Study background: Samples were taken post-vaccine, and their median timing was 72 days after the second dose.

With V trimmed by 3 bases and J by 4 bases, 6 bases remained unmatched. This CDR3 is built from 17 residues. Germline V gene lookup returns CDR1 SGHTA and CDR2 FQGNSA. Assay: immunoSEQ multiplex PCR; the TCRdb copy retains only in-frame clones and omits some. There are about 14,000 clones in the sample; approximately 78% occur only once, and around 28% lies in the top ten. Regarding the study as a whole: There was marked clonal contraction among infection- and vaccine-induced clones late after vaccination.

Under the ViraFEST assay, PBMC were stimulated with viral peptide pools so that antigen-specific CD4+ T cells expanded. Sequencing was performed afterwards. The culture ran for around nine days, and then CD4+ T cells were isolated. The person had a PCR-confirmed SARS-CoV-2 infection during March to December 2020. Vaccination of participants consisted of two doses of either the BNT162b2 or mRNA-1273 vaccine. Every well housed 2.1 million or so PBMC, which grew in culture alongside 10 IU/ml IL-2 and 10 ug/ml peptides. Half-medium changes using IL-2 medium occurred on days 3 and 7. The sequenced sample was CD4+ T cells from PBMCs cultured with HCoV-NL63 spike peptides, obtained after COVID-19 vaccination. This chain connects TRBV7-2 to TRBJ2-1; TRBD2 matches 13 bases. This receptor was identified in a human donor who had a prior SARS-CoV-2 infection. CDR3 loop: CASSFRTSGSAYNEQFF. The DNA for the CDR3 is TGTGCCAGCAGCTTCCGGACTAGCGGGAGTGCTTACAATGAGCAGTTCTTC.